This T cell receptor beta chain was obtained from a study of radiotherapy plus CTLA-4 blockade in lung cancer. Data came from immunoSEQ multiplex PCR; TCRdb stores just in-frame clones and leaves some out. Found here are around 70,000 clones, about 83% of them singletons; the top ten hold about 4%. Study conclusions and caveats: Early shifts in blood T cell clones, with interferon-beta, reportedly predicted response best.

The CDR3 covers 14 residues. The germline V gene has CDR1 MNHEY and CDR2 SMNVEV (reference sequence). Trimming cost V 8 bases and J 4 bases; bases outside gene matches: 6. Regarding this clone: No antigen is known for it.

The sequence derives from a human donor with non-small cell lung cancer who had a partial response to radiotherapy plus ipilimumab. The material sequenced was peripheral blood, taken from a patient treated with radiotherapy plus ipilimumab. This chain joins TRBV27 and TRBJ2-7, with 12 bases aligning to TRBD2. The CDR3 DNA reads TGTGCCAGCGGGTTGACTAGCGGGAGATACGAGCAGTACTTC. Protein sequence: CASGLTSGRYEQYF.